This is a list of T cell receptor beta chains from one sample in a study of kidney transplant recipient with SARS-CoV-2 infection. TCRdb recomputed calls from the reads with MiXCR, one row per CDR3 protein. Of fewer than 250,000 distinct CDR3 sequences detected, under 30% appear once; the ten largest clones hold roughly 7%. The specimen comprised a blood sample, sampled at baseline and on roughly day 110 from a kidney transplant recipient. These receptors came from a male patient in his thirties who had COVID-19 and was a kidney transplant recipient. The graft donor may be the source of some T cells. Both conserved end residues are part of each CDR3. A D gene is named only where the DNA matches it firmly. Expanded clones get a size class; other rows say once, few or many, or leave the size out.

v_call: TRBV7-2
d_call: -
j_call: TRBJ2-3
clone_size: -
cdr3_nt: TGTGCCAGCAGCTTAAACAGACACACAGATACGCAGTATTTT
cdr3_aa: CASSLNRHTDTQYF

v_call: TRBV3-1
d_call: -
j_call: TRBJ1-1
clone_size: many
cdr3_nt: TGTGCCAGCAGCACCAATAATCCCATTTCAATTCGCACTGAAGCTTTCTTT
cdr3_aa: CASSTNNPISIRTEAFF

v_call: TRBV28
d_call: -
j_call: TRBJ1-1
clone_size: many
cdr3_nt: TGTGCCAGCATCTCGACGGGGACGAACACTGAAGCTTTCTTT
cdr3_aa: CASISTGTNTEAFF

v_call: TRBV5-6
d_call: -
j_call: TRBJ1-1
clone_size: many
cdr3_nt: TGTGCCAGCAGTGGTTACAGGGTGATGGACACTGAAGCTTTCTTT
cdr3_aa: CASSGYRVMDTEAFF

v_call: TRBV24-1
d_call: -
j_call: TRBJ2-3
clone_size: once
cdr3_nt: TGTGCCATCGAGGATGCGTCCACAGATACGCAGTATTTT
cdr3_aa: CAIEDASTDTQYF

v_call: TRBV24-1
d_call: -
j_call: TRBJ2-1
clone_size: many
cdr3_nt: TGTGCCACCAGTGATTTGTATCCCAATGAGCAGTTCTTC
cdr3_aa: CATSDLYPNEQFF

v_call: TRBV30
d_call: -
j_call: TRBJ1-4
clone_size: -
cdr3_nt: TGTGCCTGGAGTCTGGTCGAAGGGGGTGAAAAACTGTTTTTT
cdr3_aa: CAWSLVEGGEKLFF

v_call: TRBV20-1
d_call: -
j_call: TRBJ1-2
clone_size: many
cdr3_nt: TGCAGTGCTCGAACACCGCTGTTTCGAAAGACCTATGGCTACACCTTC
cdr3_aa: CSARTPLFRKTYGYTF

v_call: TRBV15
d_call: -
j_call: TRBJ1-2
clone_size: many
cdr3_nt: TGTGCCACCAGTCTTGACAGGCGGGGCTACACCTTC
cdr3_aa: CATSLDRRGYTF

v_call: TRBV5-3
d_call: -
j_call: TRBJ1-2
clone_size: many
cdr3_nt: TGTGCCAGAGTTAGAATAGTGGTGAGAAAGACCTATGGCTACACCTTC
cdr3_aa: CARVRIVVRKTYGYTF

v_call: TRBV9
d_call: -
j_call: TRBJ2-3
clone_size: -
cdr3_nt: TGTGCCAGCAGCCCATATAGCGGCAGTTTAGGGAACACAGATACGCAGTATTTT
cdr3_aa: CASSPYSGSLGNTDTQYF

v_call: TRBV5-3
d_call: -
j_call: TRBJ1-2
clone_size: few
cdr3_nt: TGTGCCAGACAGGTACCAGTGGTGAGAAAGACCTATGGCTACACCTTC
cdr3_aa: CARQVPVVRKTYGYTF

v_call: TRBV28
d_call: TRBD1
j_call: TRBJ2-2
clone_size: few
cdr3_nt: TGTGCCAGCAGCCAAATCCGACACAGGGGGAACACCGGGGAGCTGTTTTTT
cdr3_aa: CASSQIRHRGNTGELFF

v_call: TRBV30
d_call: -
j_call: TRBJ1-4
clone_size: many
cdr3_nt: TGTGCCTGGAGCCCCCGGGTATCGCGGAGGAGTGAAAAACTGTTTTTT
cdr3_aa: CAWSPRVSRRSEKLFF

v_call: TRBV21-1
d_call: -
j_call: TRBJ2-3
clone_size: many
cdr3_nt: TGTGCCAGCAGGAACAGGTTAGCTACAGTCATGCAAGATACGCAGTATTTT
cdr3_aa: CASRNRLATVMQDTQYF

v_call: TRBV6-5
d_call: -
j_call: TRBJ1-5
clone_size: many
cdr3_nt: TGTGCCAGCAGTCCGGACCTTCAGCCCCAGCATTTT
cdr3_aa: CASSPDLQPQHF

v_call: TRBV7-2
d_call: -
j_call: TRBJ2-3
clone_size: many
cdr3_nt: TGTGCCAGCAGCTTACTCCGGCCTAAAAGTGGGGATACGCAGTATTTT
cdr3_aa: CASSLLRPKSGDTQYF

v_call: TRBV9
d_call: -
j_call: TRBJ2-7
clone_size: many
cdr3_nt: TGTGCCAGCAGCGTAGCTCGGGCAGGGCGCGGGAACGAGCAGTACTTC
cdr3_aa: CASSVARAGRGNEQYF

v_call: TRBV9
d_call: -
j_call: TRBJ2-7
clone_size: many
cdr3_nt: TGTGCCAGCAGCGTAGGTGGCAGCTACGAGCAGTACTTC
cdr3_aa: CASSVGGSYEQYF

v_call: TRBV3-1
d_call: TRBD2
j_call: TRBJ2-1
clone_size: -
cdr3_nt: TGTGCCAGCAGCCCGGGGACTAGCGGGAGGGGCGATGAGCAGTTCTTC
cdr3_aa: CASSPGTSGRGDEQFF

v_call: TRBV5-4
d_call: TRBD1
j_call: TRBJ1-1
clone_size: many
cdr3_nt: TGTGCCAGCAACGCCGGGACAGGGACGTGGGCTTTCTTT
cdr3_aa: CASNAGTGTWAFF

v_call: TRBV19
d_call: -
j_call: TRBJ2-1
clone_size: many
cdr3_nt: TGTGCCAGTAGTATTTGGGGCAGAAAGAATGAGCAGTTCTTC
cdr3_aa: CASSIWGRKNEQFF

v_call: TRBV9
d_call: -
j_call: TRBJ2-5
clone_size: many
cdr3_nt: TGTGCCAGCAGCTCCAGGGTTTTGGGAGAGACCCAGTACTTC
cdr3_aa: CASSSRVLGETQYF

v_call: TRBV12-3/TRBV12-4
d_call: -
j_call: TRBJ1-2
clone_size: many
cdr3_nt: TGTGCCAGCAGTCAGGCGGAACTTAACTATGGCTACACCTTC
cdr3_aa: CASSQAELNYGYTF

v_call: TRBV7-9
d_call: TRBD2
j_call: TRBJ2-1
clone_size: few
cdr3_nt: TGTGCCAGCAGCCTACGGACTAGCGGAGGAGAGCAGTTCTTC
cdr3_aa: CASSLRTSGGEQFF

v_call: TRBV9
d_call: -
j_call: TRBJ2-1
clone_size: few
cdr3_nt: TGTGCCAGCAGCCCTTTGGGACGCAACAATGAGCAGTTCTTC
cdr3_aa: CASSPLGRNNEQFF

v_call: TRBV25-1
d_call: -
j_call: TRBJ2-3
clone_size: -
cdr3_nt: TGTGCCAGCAGTGAATATCCCCCGCGGATCCACGGCACAGATACGCAGTATTTT
cdr3_aa: CASSEYPPRIHGTDTQYF

v_call: TRBV6-5
d_call: -
j_call: TRBJ1-2
clone_size: many
cdr3_nt: TGTGCCAGCAGTTACGAACTCAGGGGATGGGGAGGCTACACCTTC
cdr3_aa: CASSYELRGWGGYTF

v_call: TRBV27
d_call: -
j_call: TRBJ1-1
clone_size: many
cdr3_nt: TGTGCCAGCAGTTTCGGACAGACTAACACTGAAGCTTTCTTT
cdr3_aa: CASSFGQTNTEAFF

v_call: TRBV3-1
d_call: -
j_call: TRBJ2-2
clone_size: -
cdr3_nt: TGTGCCAGCAGCTGCCTTCCTCCCACTTCAGGCTTGACCGGGGAGCTGTTTTTT
cdr3_aa: CASSCLPPTSGLTGELFF

v_call: TRBV7-2
d_call: TRBD2
j_call: TRBJ2-5
clone_size: many
cdr3_nt: TGTGCCAGCAGTCCGGGACTATACCAAGAGACCCAGTACTTC
cdr3_aa: CASSPGLYQETQYF

v_call: TRBV30
d_call: -
j_call: TRBJ1-1
clone_size: many
cdr3_nt: TGTGCCTGGAGGGGTTGGACTGAAGCTTTCTTT
cdr3_aa: CAWRGWTEAFF

v_call: TRBV4-3
d_call: TRBD2
j_call: TRBJ2-7
clone_size: many
cdr3_nt: TGCGCCAGCAGCCAAGAGGTAGCGGGGGCGATCGGGGAGCAGTACTTC
cdr3_aa: CASSQEVAGAIGEQYF

v_call: TRBV28
d_call: -
j_call: TRBJ2-7
clone_size: many
cdr3_nt: TGTGCCAGCAGTTTCCCCAACGACAGCTACGAGCAGTACTTC
cdr3_aa: CASSFPNDSYEQYF

v_call: TRBV20-1
d_call: TRBD1
j_call: TRBJ1-1
clone_size: many
cdr3_nt: TGCAGTGCTAGAGCGGACAGGGTGACTGAAGCTTTCTTT
cdr3_aa: CSARADRVTEAFF

v_call: TRBV5-1
d_call: -
j_call: TRBJ1-2
clone_size: few
cdr3_nt: TGCGCCAGCACGACACTATCGGTTCGAAAGACCTATGGCTACACCTTC
cdr3_aa: CASTTLSVRKTYGYTF

v_call: TRBV19
d_call: -
j_call: TRBJ2-6
clone_size: -
cdr3_nt: TGTGCCAGTAGTCCCCAGGGGAGAGAGGGTGGCAACGTCCTGACTTTC
cdr3_aa: CASSPQGREGGNVLTF

v_call: TRBV24-1
d_call: TRBD1
j_call: TRBJ1-1
clone_size: many
cdr3_nt: TGTGCCACCAGTGCAGGGGGCTCGAACACTGAAGCTTTCTTT
cdr3_aa: CATSAGGSNTEAFF

v_call: TRBV5-1
d_call: -
j_call: TRBJ1-2
clone_size: many
cdr3_nt: TGCGCCAGCAGCGGTGGCAGGCGCTATGGCTACACCTTC
cdr3_aa: CASSGGRRYGYTF

v_call: TRBV24-1
d_call: -
j_call: TRBJ1-2
clone_size: many
cdr3_nt: TGTGCCACCAGTGTAAATGTTAGTACCAGAAAGACCTATGGCTACACCTTC
cdr3_aa: CATSVNVSTRKTYGYTF

v_call: TRBV20-1
d_call: -
j_call: TRBJ2-5
clone_size: few
cdr3_nt: TGCAGTGCGGCGACCAGGGGAGAGACCCAGTACTTC
cdr3_aa: CSAATRGETQYF

v_call: TRBV28
d_call: -
j_call: TRBJ1-1
clone_size: many
cdr3_nt: TGTGCCACCGGTTTCACCTGGGGGTCTGAAGCTTTCTTT
cdr3_aa: CATGFTWGSEAFF

v_call: TRBV20-1
d_call: TRBD2
j_call: TRBJ2-5
clone_size: many
cdr3_nt: TGCAGTGCTAGACTAGCGGGGGCGAGATGGACCCAGTACTTC
cdr3_aa: CSARLAGARWTQYF

v_call: TRBV19
d_call: -
j_call: TRBJ2-1
clone_size: many
cdr3_nt: TGTGCCAGTAGTATTTTTTCACAGGTCAACAATGAGCAGTTCTTC
cdr3_aa: CASSIFSQVNNEQFF

v_call: TRBV3-1
d_call: TRBD1
j_call: TRBJ2-4
clone_size: few
cdr3_nt: TGTGCCAGCAGCCCAGGACAGGCCGCCAAAAACATTCAGTACTTC
cdr3_aa: CASSPGQAAKNIQYF

v_call: TRBV7-2
d_call: -
j_call: TRBJ2-1
clone_size: few
cdr3_nt: TGTGCCAGCAGCTTAGGGGCAGAGCAGTTCTTC
cdr3_aa: CASSLGAEQFF